This record concerns one T cell receptor (beta chain) sequence. The entry originates in a study of T cell repertoires in cytomegalovirus infection. Germline V gives CDR1 SQVTM, CDR2 ANQGSEA. The CDR3 totals 15 residues. V was clipped by 4 bases and J by 0 bases, with 16 bases between them. TCRdb called the reads again in MiXCR, with one record for every CDR3 protein. This sample carries 250,000 or so distinct CDR3 sequences, 15% to 20% of them seen once, and the ten largest clones take about 45%. The sample comprised CD8+ T cells from PBMCs. The chain joins TRBV29-1 to TRBJ2-7; perhaps TRBD2 as D (6 bases). The TCR sequence derives from a human donor in good health (CMV status not recorded). Some clones in this sample may be carry-over from other donors' samples. This chain's CDR3 is CSVGSRDSSSYEQYF. The DNA for the CDR3 is TGCAGCGTTGGAAGTCGGGACTCAAGCTCCTACGAGCAGTACTTC.